This T cell receptor (beta chain) was found in a study of cytomegalovirus exposure and HLA in healthy donors. Findings and caveats of the study: In vitro testing confirmed a few CMV-associated chains as specific for CMV antigens. Overall, about 160 TCR beta chains were annotated as cytomegalovirus-associated.

The donors were in the approximately 110-subject validation cohort; that cohort was separate from the approximately 700-subject first cohort. Some clones are missing from TCRdb's copy, which holds only in-frame ones; the method was immunoSEQ multiplex PCR. The table records fewer than 140,000 clones, 88% of them present only once. This clone was counted a few times. Its cognate antigen is unknown. CDR3 length equals 15 residues. Germline lookup yields CDR1 SGHTA and CDR2 FQGNSA. V shed 0 bases and J shed 6 bases, with 11 bases lying between them. The sample comprised PBMCs. This clonotype was sampled from a young woman in good health and CMV-seropositive. The V gene is TRBV7-2, the J gene TRBJ2-2, with TRBD2 as a possible D gene (7 bases). The CDR3 sequence is CASSLAQGRAGELFF. The CDR3 DNA is TGTGCCAGCAGCTTAGCGCAGGGGAGGGCCGGGGAGCTGTTTTTT.